Below are 9 T cell receptor beta chains sequenced from a single sample in a study of CDR3 diversity in severe acne. MiXCR, applied by TCRdb to the PCR reads, yields one record per CDR3 protein. The repertoire consists of more than 70,000 distinct CDR3 sequences, with 45% to 55% occurring once and the leading ten covering roughly a tenth. The sample comprised blood. The receptors shown here come from a male donor in good health, serving as a control.

About this clonotype: The germline gene is not matched at one end of the junction; a read error may be the cause. The rearrangement joins TRBV25-1 to TRBJ1-1; D remains ambiguous. Germline CDR1 MGHDK, CDR2 SYGVNS. CDR3 length equals 13 residues. The CDR3 nucleotides are TGTGCCAGCAGTTTCTCTTTTAACACTGAAGCCTTCTTT. This codes for CASSFSFNTEAFF.

This clonotype was counted at least ten times. The V gene is TRBV18, the J gene TRBJ2-7; D possibly corresponds to TRBD2 (5 bases). V was clipped by 5 bases and J by 0 bases, with 17 bases between them. There are 16 residues in the CDR3. Per the germline V gene, CDR1 is KGHSH and CDR2 is LQKENI. The CDR3 DNA follows: TGTGCCAGCTCAGCGATGATCGGGGTTTCCTCCTACGAGCAGTACTTC. It is translated as CASSAMIGVSSYEQYF.

This clonotype was observed at least ten times. The gene calls are TRBV11-2 and TRBJ1-2; 7 nucleotides align to TRBD1. This CDR3 is built from 18 residues. Germline assignment: CDR1 SGHAT and CDR2 FQNNGV. The V and J ends lost 5 bases and 3 bases, in that order; junction bases with no gene match: 18. The CDR3 DNA is TGTGCCAGCAGCGCCCCGAGACAGGGTACTTTCGGGGACTATGGCTACACCTTC. Its translation: CASSAPRQGTFGDYGYTF.

The chain has TRBV5-1 and TRBJ2-7; no definite D call. Germline assignment: CDR1 SGHRS and CDR2 YFSETQ. V was pared by 1 base and J by 1 base, with 6 bases between. The CDR3 sequence is 13 residues long. CDR3 sequence reads: CASSLSRSYEQYF. CDR3 coding DNA: TGCGCCAGCAGCTTGTCCAGGTCCTACGAGCAGTACTTC.

This rearrangement joins TRBV19 to TRBJ2-7; perhaps D is TRBD1 or TRBD2 (5 bases each). The CDR3 has 16 amino acids. CDR1 is LNHDA, CDR2 SQIVND, per germline (reference sequence). V was trimmed by 3 bases and J by 3 bases, leaving 18 bases between them. The CDR3, as DNA: TGTGCCAGTAGTATCGGGACGGGCAGTACCCACTACGAGCAGTACTTC. It specifies CASSIGTGSTHYEQYF.

This clonotype was observed a handful of times. The chain links TRBV5-4 to TRBJ2-5; TRBD2 might be the D (5 bases). Trimming took 4 bases from V and 5 from J, leaving 12 bases between them. Germline loops: CDR1 SGHNT, CDR2 YYREEE (reference sequence). This CDR3 has 13 residues. CDR3 amino acids: CASSEGQAETQYF. CDR3 bases: TGTGCCAGCAGCGAGGGCCAGGCGGAGACCCAGTACTTC.

This clonotype has a count of ten or more. This chain connects TRBV2 to TRBJ2-2; TRBD1 is a possible D gene (5 bases). CDR1 is SNHLY, CDR2 FYNNEI, per germline. The V end lost 7 bases, the J end lost 6 bases, and 12 bases lay between the germline ends. The CDR3 extends over 13 amino acids. CDR3 in DNA: TGTGCCAGCAAGATTAGGGGCCCCGGGGAGCTGTTTTTT. This encodes CASKIRGPGELFF.

This clonotype was observed a handful of times. The V call is TRBV9, the J call TRBJ2-2; D remains unclear. Trimming removed 0 bases from V and 0 bases from J, with 15 bases in between. The germline CDR1 and CDR2 sequences are SGDLS and YYNGEE. This CDR3 has 18 amino acids. The DNA of the CDR3 is TGTGCCAGCAGCGTAGACTATTGGCCCACCCCGAACACCGGGGAGCTGTTTTTT. Translated: CASSVDYWPTPNTGELFF.

This clonotype is termed medium-sized. This chain uses TRBV10-3 with TRBJ1-4, with D perhaps matching TRBD1 (5 bases). With 1 base removed from V and 5 bases from J, the gap between germline ends came to 11 bases. Germline lookup yields CDR1 ENHRY and CDR2 SYGVKD. This CDR3 has 15 residues. CDR3 bases: TGTGCCATCAGTGAGTTGGGACTCCAGAATGAAAAACTGTTTTTT. Translating gives CAISELGLQNEKLFF.